This TCR beta chain was recorded in a study of blood T cell repertoires in COVID-19. TCRdb's copy holds only in-frame clones and misses some; the assay was immunoSEQ multiplex PCR. Of nearly 45,000 clones in the sample, roughly 87% were seen once. The germline V and J ends were trimmed by 3 bases and 3 bases, with 11 bases remaining between them. CDR1 and CDR2 from the germline V gene are MGHRA and YSYEKL. The CDR3 totals 14 residues. This TCR came from a human donor in a cohort sampled during active COVID-19. The chain uses TRBV4-1 and TRBJ2-5; D is possibly TRBD1 (6 bases). The sequenced sample consisted of peripheral blood. CDR3: CASSHSRGKETQYF. Here the CDR3 DNA reads TGCGCCAGCAGCCATAGTAGGGGGAAAGAGACCCAGTACTTC.